Described below is a single T cell receptor (beta chain) sequence and its context. Antigen specificity is unknown. The sample belongs to a study of STAT5B mutations in CD4+ large granular lymphocyte leukemia. The study, taken as a whole, reports: TRBV06-family usage was enriched in top patient clones (8/27) versus controls (2/35).

Germline V lookup: CDR1 LNHDA, CDR2 SQIVND (reference sequence). Between the trimmed V and J ends, which lost 5 bases and 1 base, there was a span of 8 bases. This CDR3 is 13 amino acids long. Profiled with immunoSEQ multiplex PCR; TCRdb holds only in-frame clones, not every one. Among about 35,000 clones listed, under 80% were seen once. The sample comprised CD4+ T cells from blood buffy coats. This receptor was obtained from a human donor in good health. J is TRBJ1-1 and V is TRBV19; D is unclear. CDR3 region: CASSFSPNTEAFF. Here the CDR3 DNA reads TGTGCCAGTAGTTTCTCTCCGAACACTGAAGCTTTCTTT.